The 21 T cell receptor beta chains below were found in one sample sequenced in a study of blood T cells in healthy people across ages. The authors ran a second PCR of 7 to 11 cycles using a sample-barcoded 5' primer and a J-beta primer mix. TCRdb reanalysed the 5' RACE reads using MiXCR and keeps one entry per CDR3 protein. Among 700,000 to 950,000 distinct CDR3 sequences listed, 58% were seen once. The sequenced sample consisted of blood. The receptor set was obtained from a man in his thirties or forties in good health.

This chain links TRBV20-1 with TRBJ2-1; 8 bases align to TRBD1. The CDR3 sequence is 14 residues long. The V segment lost 3 bases and the J segment 10 bases; nucleotides outside the gene matches: 11. CDR1 is DFQATT, CDR2 SNEGSKA, per germline (reference sequence). CDR3 bases: TGCAGTGCTAGTCGGACAGGGCACACGAAGGAGCAGTTCTTC. As protein: CSASRTGHTKEQFF.

The chain couples TRBV20-1 to TRBJ2-7, with 10 nucleotides matching TRBD2. The V gene end was trimmed by 6 bases and the J gene end by 1 base; junction bases not matched to a gene: 9. Germline values: CDR1 DFQATT, CDR2 SNEGSKA (reference sequence). The CDR3 has 15 residues. CDR3 loop: CSASVPSGGSYEQYF. The CDR3 DNA follows: TGCAGTGCATCCGTACCTAGCGGGGGATCCTACGAGCAGTACTTC.

The genes are TRBV14 and TRBJ2-3; no definite D call. Germline CDR1 reads SGHDN; CDR2 reads FVKESK. The V gene lost 5 bases and the J gene lost 1 base, with 7 bases spanning the gap. The CDR3 extends over 13 amino acids. The CDR3 reads CASSGPGTDTQYF. As DNA, the CDR3 is TGTGCCAGCAGCGGACCCGGCACAGATACGCAGTATTTT.

The rearrangement links TRBV5-1 to TRBJ2-1; 9 nucleotides agree with TRBD1. Germline V gives CDR1 SGHRS, CDR2 YFSETQ. V gave up 4 bases and J gave up 9 bases; unmatched junction bases: 5. The CDR3 spans 13 residues. The CDR3 loop is CASSGTGRVEQFF. CDR3 bases: TGCGCCAGCAGCGGGACAGGGCGAGTTGAGCAGTTCTTC. Full variable domain (outside the CDR3, taken from reference TRBV5-1 and TRBJ2-1): KAGVTQTPRYLIKTRGQQVTLSCSPISGHRSVSWYQQTPGQGLQFLFEYFSETQRNKGNFPGRFSGRQFSNSRSEMNVSTLELGDSALYLCASSGTGRVEQFFGPGTRLTVL.

This rearrangement joins TRBV6-1 to TRBJ1-2; D ambiguous. CDR1 is MNHNS and CDR2 is SASEGT in the germline V gene. The V end lost 4 bases, the J end lost 1 base, and 7 bases lay between the germline ends. The CDR3 covers 13 residues. The CDR3 DNA follows: TGTGCCAGCAGTGCTGATAATAACTATGGCTACACCTTC. Translating gives CASSADNNYGYTF.

The chain joins TRBV6-5 to TRBJ2-4; the match to TRBD2 covers 8 bases. Germline V gene sequence: CDR1 MNHEY, CDR2 SVGAGI. J was trimmed by 0 bases and V by 2 bases; bases with no gene match: 9. The CDR3 spans 18 residues. The CDR3 DNA is TGTGCCAGCAGTTACATTGGCGGGGGGACTATAGCCAAAAACATTCAGTACTTC. Translated: CASSYIGGGTIAKNIQYF.

The chain joins TRBV6-2 or TRBV6-3 to TRBJ2-1, with 9 nucleotides matching TRBD2. This CDR3 comprises 16 residues. The germline V gene has CDR1 MNHEY and CDR2 SVGEGT. J gave up 5 bases and V 4 bases, and 9 bases lay outside the gene matches. The DNA of the CDR3 is TGTGCCAGCAGTTCAAATAGCGGGAGACTAGACAATGAGCAGTTCTTC. Its translation is CASSSNSGRLDNEQFF.

The V and J genes are TRBV5-1 and TRBJ1-1, with 8 positions matching TRBD1. The germline gives CDR1 SGHRS, CDR2 YFSETQ. CDR3 length equals 15 residues. The junction had 6 bases not matched to a gene; V was cut back by 4 bases and J by 1 base. CDR3 region: CASSRDGQGNTEAFF. The DNA of the CDR3 is TGCGCCAGCAGCCGGGACGGACAGGGGAACACTGAAGCTTTCTTT.

This sequence joins TRBV3-1 and TRBJ2-1; TRBD2 agrees at 11 bases. CDR3 size: 12 residues. Trimming at V came to 6 bases and at J to 15 bases, leaving 7 bases not matched to a gene. Germline lookup yields CDR1 LGHDT and CDR2 YNNKEL (reference sequence). CDR3 DNA sequence: TGTGCCAGCAGACTACCTAGCGGGGGGCTGTTCTTC. Amino acids: CASRLPSGGLFF.

This clonotype occurred a few times. The chain combines TRBV12-3 or TRBV12-4 with TRBJ2-7; 7 bases map to TRBD1. The CDR3 contains 15 residues. V was clipped by 5 bases and J by 2 bases; unmatched bases: 9. The CDR3 region is CASSASGTATYEQYF. The CDR3 DNA reads TGTGCCAGCAGTGCCTCCGGGACAGCTACCTACGAGCAGTACTTC.

V and J are TRBV20-1 and TRBJ1-6; 10 bases are a match to TRBD1. CDR1 and CDR2 from the germline V gene are DFQATT and SNEGSKA (reference sequence). This CDR3 spans 14 amino acids. With V trimmed by 3 bases and J by 11 bases, 7 bases remained unmatched. The CDR3 loop is CSARGGTGVAPLHF. CDR3 sequence (DNA): TGCAGTGCTAGGGGAGGGACAGGGGTAGCACCCCTCCACTTT.

This chain connects TRBV6-5 to TRBJ2-1, with TRBD2 identical over 12 bases. Germline CDR1 is MNHEY and CDR2 is SVGAGI. V gave up 8 bases and J gave up 5 bases; unmatched junction bases: 4. The CDR3 has 14 amino acids. For the CDR3, the DNA is TGTGCCAGCTTTGGACTAGCGGGGCACAATGAGCAGTTCTTC. Translated: CASFGLAGHNEQFF.

The table lists this clonotype with a few counts. The V and J genes are TRBV7-2 and TRBJ1-4; a possible D gene is TRBD1 (5 bases). V was trimmed by 3 bases and J by 5 bases, leaving 7 bases between them. Germline lookup yields CDR1 SGHTA and CDR2 FQGNSA. The CDR3 runs to 13 residues. The CDR3 DNA reads TGTGCCAGCAGCTTTGCAGGGAATGAAAAACTGTTTTTT. Translating gives CASSFAGNEKLFF.

The rearrangement uses TRBV9 and TRBJ1-5, with 7 bases lining up with TRBD1. CDR1 and CDR2 (germline): SGDLS, YYNGEE. This CDR3 comprises 15 residues. V lost 2 bases and J lost 6; bases outside the gene matches: 8. This CDR3 reads CASSVGQAAGQPQHF. CDR3 nucleotides: TGTGCCAGCAGCGTCGGACAGGCCGCCGGTCAGCCCCAGCATTTT.

This clonotype has more than one count but fewer than ten. This chain links TRBV5-5 with TRBJ2-1; no reliable D call. Germline-derived CDR1 and CDR2 are SGHKS and YYEKEE (reference sequence). The CDR3 runs to 20 residues. V was pared by 2 bases and J by 3 bases, with 27 bases between. CDR3 protein: CASSFPGPGSFTSGYNEQFF. The CDR3 DNA reads as TGTGCCAGCAGCTTCCCCGGACCCGGTTCTTTCACCTCGGGCTACAATGAGCAGTTCTTC. Variable domain in full (rest from reference TRBV5-5 and TRBJ2-1): DAGVTQSPTHLIKTRGQQVTLRCSPISGHKSVSWYQQVLGQGPQFIFQYYEKEERGRGNFPDRFSARQFPNYSSELNVNALLLGDSALYLCASSFPGPGSFTSGYNEQFFGPGTRLTVL.

V and J are TRBV4-3 and TRBJ1-2; 10 nucleotides align to TRBD1. J was trimmed by 8 bases and V by 4 bases; bases with no gene match: 10. The germline V gene has CDR1 LGHNA and CDR2 YSLEER. The CDR3 runs to 15 residues. Here the CDR3 reads CASSLGQGDYWGYTF. In nucleotides, the CDR3 is TGCGCCAGCAGCCTCGGACAGGGGGATTACTGGGGCTACACCTTC.

This clonotype came up once. One end of the junction varies from germline; a read error may be responsible. The chain couples TRBV5-6 to TRBJ2-7; weak D call: TRBD2 (5 bases). This CDR3 comprises 12 residues. Germline CDR1 and CDR2: SGHDT and YYEEEE. The CDR3 sequence is CAGSLGAYEQYF. The CDR3 nucleotides read TGTGCCGGCAGCTTGGGAGCCTACGAGCAGTACTTC.

The chain couples TRBV5-1 to TRBJ1-4; no reliable D call. V was cut by 1 base and J by 0 bases, with 7 bases left in between. Germline V CDR1 and CDR2: SGHRS, YFSETQ. CDR3 length: 15 residues. CDR3 DNA: TGCGCCAGCAGCTTGAGGCCAGCAACTAATGAAAAACTGTTTTTT. Translating it yields CASSLRPATNEKLFF. The full variable domain, in which reference TRBV5-1 and TRBJ1-4 provide the parts outside the CDR3, is KAGVTQTPRYLIKTRGQQVTLSCSPISGHRSVSWYQQTPGQGLQFLFEYFSETQRNKGNFPGRFSGRQFSNSRSEMNVSTLELGDSALYLCASSLRPATNEKLFFGSGTQLSVL.

The rearrangement links TRBV20-1 to TRBJ1-2, with D uncertain. Germline CDR1 is DFQATT and CDR2 is SNEGSKA (reference sequence). The CDR3 sequence is 11 residues long. The germline V and J ends were trimmed by 3 bases and 8 bases, with 10 bases remaining between them. The CDR3 DNA reads as TGCAGTGCTAGGTTGGCCGAGGGCTACACCTTC. Its protein product is CSARLAEGYTF.

The rearrangement links TRBV4-1 to TRBJ2-3; 7 positions match TRBD2. CDR3 size: 18 residues. Germline V CDR1 and CDR2: MGHRA, YSYEKL. J lost 2 bases, V lost 0 bases, and 11 bases had no gene match. In DNA form, the CDR3 reads TGCGCCAGCAGCCAAGATCGCGTCCTAGCGGAGGACACAGATACGCAGTATTTT. Translating gives CASSQDRVLAEDTDTQYF.

There are a few counts of this clonotype. The gene calls are TRBV19 and TRBJ1-6; possibly TRBD1 for D (5 bases). The CDR3 is 13 amino acids. CDR1 LNHDA and CDR2 SQIVND come from the germline V gene (reference sequence). V shed 5 bases and J shed 10 bases, with 12 bases lying between them. The CDR3 region has the DNA TGTGCCAGTAGTCCCGGGACCTCCTCACCCCTCCACTTT. Translation gives CASSPGTSSPLHF.